This TCR beta chain was retrieved from a study of cytomegalovirus exposure and HLA in healthy donors (dated by TCRdb to the late 2010s). With regard to the full study: An earlier analysis of fewer than 750 of the donors reported 276 Gb of sequence data and around 100 million unique TCR beta sequences obtained from some 170 million T cells. An early release that covered some 640 HLA-typed donors contained approximately 300 gigabases of sequencing data and tens of millions of unique TCR sequences. Among the roughly 380 genotyped donors, roughly 80% belonged to the genetic ancestry cluster associated with self-reported Caucasian donors. The study was designed to test whether signatures of past pathogen exposure could be identified by cataloging public T cell receptors. The study profiled the T cell repertoires of under 700 subjects by immunosequencing and related them to cytomegalovirus serostatus. A separate validation cohort of about 110 different subjects was used in addition to the roughly 700-subject first cohort. The study combined high-throughput TCR immunosequencing, statistical association of individual TCRs with disease status, and machine learning to predict cytomegalovirus infection status. In a later analysis, previously published TCR beta repertoires from fewer than 750 donors were re-analyzed and high-resolution HLA genotyping was added so that TCR occurrence patterns could be studied. Rather than drawing on any new phenotypic data, the later analysis identified candidate immune exposures from TCR beta sequences and the way those sequences occurred across donors. An earlier analysis of some 500 of the donors applied high-throughput TCR beta sequencing to assess whether each TCR beta V gene segment acted as functional or pseudogenic. Alongside the repertoire data, information on donor age, sex, ethnicity and CMV serostatus was compiled. A later genetic analysis took genome-wide SNP genotypes for about 60% of the roughly 670 donors and used that subset as a discovery cohort. All discovery cohort repertoires had been generated on a single sequencing platform. HLA typing included class I and class II loci at four-digit resolution. The number of donors typed differed by locus, with 629-630 for A, B, C, DRB1 and DQB1, 522 for DQA1, over 600 for DPA1, and approximately 470 for DPB1. Several DR-DQ haplotypes were treated as single units for association and clustering because of strong linkage in the cohort. On average, around 200,000 unique TCR beta nucleotide sequences were sequenced per donor among more than 350 genotyped donors of the cohort, with roughly 18% of those sequences being non-productive. Results the study describes overall, beyond this receptor: Because HLA typing was missing for some donors at each locus, association tests included only the typed subset. Across donors, most TCR sequences were observed very rarely, whereas some public TCRs were present in many individuals. The authors suggested that the approach could potentially be extended to other disease states and immunological phenotypes. A cluster of highly shared sequence variants was judged likely to represent a technical artifact of the sequencing pipeline. A later analysis associated 16,951 TCR beta sequences with specific HLA alleles at a false discovery rate of 0.05. Correlated functional status among segregating V segments might reflect linkage disequilibrium, but an unknown experimental factor could not be ruled out. When HLA alleles, especially DR and DQ, strongly co-occurred, TCR associations were difficult to assign to individual alleles. In a later analysis, the rate of TCR association differed among HLA loci, with DRB1 alleles having the most associated TCRs and HLA-C alleles having the fewest. An association between a missense DCLRE1C variant and V-gene and J-gene trimming of TCR beta chains was found in a later genetic analysis and replicated in an independent cohort. Some IMGT-functional V segments, including TRBV6-2 and TRBV6-3, could not be told apart with the 87-base-pair reads, so those segments were excluded. Roughly uniform sequencing depth across donors was assumed in presence/absence analyses, although this assumption may not hold. Most CMV-associated TCR beta chains appeared to be HLA-restricted in a later analysis, and the HLA associations seemed to be driven largely by CMV exposure. Compared with equally common non-associated chains, HLA-associated TCR beta chains in a later analysis were more clonally expanded and had lower generation probabilities. Three of the identified cytomegalovirus-associated TCR beta chains were confirmed in vitro to be specific for cytomegalovirus antigens. According to a later analysis, parvovirus B19, influenza, CMV and Epstein-Barr virus appeared linked to several top co-occurrence clusters. In this cohort, only TCR beta chains were sequenced, and detectable features were limited by the absence of alpha or paired-chain data. For the cohort, immune exposure information was limited to CMV serostatus. A further reported finding was that TCR beta sequences accurately predicted the HLA-A and HLA-B alleles for most subjects in the first cohort. The classifier was reported to diagnose cytomegalovirus status with high specificity and sensitivity in both the original cohort and the validation cohort. A later genetic analysis reported fewer N-insertions in productive TCRs among donors in an Asian-associated ancestry cluster than the roughly 690-donor mean. In the study, around 150 TCR beta chains were listed as associated with cytomegalovirus. In an earlier analysis of approximately 590 of the donors, most TCR beta V segments were observed in productive rearrangements about 87% or about 30% of the time, broadly matching IMGT annotations. Because counts were too low, under 20 rarely observed V segments, including chromosome 9 orphons, were left out of the earlier analysis of a few hundred of the donors.

Relative to germline, V is missing 5 bases and J is missing 2 bases, with 7 bases of the junction outside any gene match. The CDR3 starts with the cysteine, ends with the phenylalanine, and has 15 residues. The sequence is cut down to CDR3 DNA, 45 bases in frame from base 1. Reading the germline V gene gives CDR1 SGHVS and CDR2 FNYEAQ. The cohort consisted of 600 or so healthy bone marrow donors. All cohort members were sampled while nominally healthy, although unrecorded immune exposures were likely present. The donor tested CMV seronegative and was one of the 352 seronegative cohort members. Each donor provided a peripheral blood sample, and peripheral blood mononuclear cells were used for TCR beta sequencing. Genomic DNA was extracted from the blood cell samples with the Qiagen DNeasy Blood Extraction Kit. Details on this clone: Its recognized antigen is unknown.

Libraries came from the immunoSEQ multiplex PCR assay. A mixture of 60 forward primers for TCR Vbeta segments and 13 reverse primers for TCR Jbeta segments was used in the multiplex PCR. Amplification of the CDR3 region of rearranged TCR beta genes was performed with a multiplex PCR assay on genomic DNA. The amplified TCR beta libraries were sequenced on the Illumina HiSeq System as 87-base-pair reads. The authors' pipeline ran thus. A later analysis tallied 70 million to 100 million unique TCR beta chains across the approximately 670 repertoires, and some 10 million of those chains were shared by two or more donors. A nearest-neighbor algorithm error-corrected the raw reads and collapsed the reads into unique sequences, merging closely related sequences to remove PCR and sequencing errors. V, D and J gene segments were assigned by aligning CDR3 sequences to IMGT reference sequences. Each retained sequence needed at least a six-nucleotide match to both a V gene segment and a J gene segment. A rearrangement counted as productive if the CDR3 had no stop codons and remained in frame with V and J, and every other rearrangement counted as non-productive. CDR3 was defined by IMGT convention, running from the second conserved V-encoded cysteine to the conserved J-encoded phenylalanine. The earlier analysis of more than 450 of the donors excluded sequences that lacked an unambiguous match to a single V gene segment. An earlier analysis of 587 of the donors called V segments functional above 56.7% productive rearrangements and segregating when the between-donor standard deviation exceeded 5%. A statistical classification framework was built to diagnose cytomegalovirus status from the catalog of TCR beta chain sequences. V and J gene assignment, in a later analysis, came from comparing TCR nucleotide sequences with IMGT/GENE-DB human TR gene sequences. Using the TCRdist pipeline, a later analysis assigned CDR3 sequences along with most-parsimonious VDJ recombination scenarios. In a later analysis, every TCR beta chain was defined by the combination of its CDR3 amino acid sequence and its V-gene family, and reads without a unique V-gene family were dropped. In a later analysis, 450 to 600 highly shared, low-generation-probability nucleotide sequences were removed to address suspected cross-contamination and a sequencing artifact. In a later analysis, a clonal expansion index for each public chain was calculated from normalized within-repertoire ranks of inferred template counts. In a later analysis, generation probabilities were computed with a VDJ recombination model fitted to out-of-frame rearrangements, and the resulting probabilities were checked against IGoR. A later analysis scored TCR-TCR, TCR-HLA and TCR-CMV co-occurrence with hypergeometric tests, applying a repertoire-size bias correction to TCR pairs. A later analysis estimated false discovery rates by permuting HLA or CMV assignments 20 times. In a later analysis, co-occurring TCRs were grouped using DBSCAN, with TCRdist sequence similarity added in when clustering inside HLA-allele-positive subsets. Co-occurrence clustering excluded repertoires with fewer than 30,000 or more than 120,000 public chains, plus five with anomalous nucleotide sharing. TCRdb stores this immuneACCESS table with in-frame sequences only. Part of the clones is absent; in the studies checked, under half of the shortfall reflects unresolved V genes, and no reason is known for the rest. The V and J calls and the clone size are those of that table, but D and trimming were determined from the DNA. The table held for this sample gives 60,000 to 75,000 clones. 1.5% to 2% of the sample is in the top ten clones.

Here the chain combines TRBV7-6 and TRBJ2-7; 9 middle bases align to TRBD1. The sample was PBMCs. This receptor was obtained from a woman between 25 and 40 years old in good health and CMV-seronegative. The CDR3 has the sequence CASSVSGQGAYEQYF. The base sequence is TGTGCCAGCAGCGTCTCGGGACAGGGTGCCTACGAGCAGTACTTC. Beyond the CDR3, the reference TRBV7-6 and TRBJ2-7 genes provide the residues; the full variable domain reads: GAGVSQSPRYKVTKRGQDVALRCDPISGHVSLYWYRQALGQGPEFLTYFNYEAQQDKSGLPNDRFSAERPEGSISTLTIQRTEQRDSAMYRCASSVSGQGAYEQYFGPGTRLTVT.